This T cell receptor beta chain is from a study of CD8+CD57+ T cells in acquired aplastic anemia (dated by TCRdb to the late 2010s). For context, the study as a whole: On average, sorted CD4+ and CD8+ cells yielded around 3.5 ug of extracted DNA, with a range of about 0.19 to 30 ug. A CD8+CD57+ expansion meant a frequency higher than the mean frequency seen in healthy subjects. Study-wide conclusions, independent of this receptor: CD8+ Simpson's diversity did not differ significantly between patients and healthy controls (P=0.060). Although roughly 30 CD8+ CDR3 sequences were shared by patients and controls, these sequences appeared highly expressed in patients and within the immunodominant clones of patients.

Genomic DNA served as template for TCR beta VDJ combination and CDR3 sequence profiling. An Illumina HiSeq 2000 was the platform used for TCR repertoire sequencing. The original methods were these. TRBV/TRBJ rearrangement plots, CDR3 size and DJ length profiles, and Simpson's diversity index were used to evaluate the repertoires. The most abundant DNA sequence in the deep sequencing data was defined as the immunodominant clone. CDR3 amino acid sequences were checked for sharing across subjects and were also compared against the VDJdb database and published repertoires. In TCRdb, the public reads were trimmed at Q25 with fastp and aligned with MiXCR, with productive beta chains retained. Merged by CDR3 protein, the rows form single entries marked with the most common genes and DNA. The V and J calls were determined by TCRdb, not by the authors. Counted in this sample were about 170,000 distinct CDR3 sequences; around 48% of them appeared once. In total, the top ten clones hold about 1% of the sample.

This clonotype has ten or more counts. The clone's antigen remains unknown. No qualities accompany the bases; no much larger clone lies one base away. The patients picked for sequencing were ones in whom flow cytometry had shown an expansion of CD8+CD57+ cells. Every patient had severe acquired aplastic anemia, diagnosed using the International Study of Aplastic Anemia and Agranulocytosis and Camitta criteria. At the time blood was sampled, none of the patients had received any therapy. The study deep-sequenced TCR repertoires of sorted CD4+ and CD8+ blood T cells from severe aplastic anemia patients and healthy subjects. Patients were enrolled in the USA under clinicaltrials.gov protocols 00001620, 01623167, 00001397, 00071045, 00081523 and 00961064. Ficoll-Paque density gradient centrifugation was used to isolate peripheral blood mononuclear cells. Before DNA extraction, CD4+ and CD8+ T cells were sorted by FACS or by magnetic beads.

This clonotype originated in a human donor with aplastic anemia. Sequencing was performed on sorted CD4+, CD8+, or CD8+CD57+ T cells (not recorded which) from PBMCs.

DNA sequence: TGTGCCAGCAGCAACAACCAAGAGACCCAGTACTTC. Its coded protein is CASSNNQETQYF. The chain couples TRBV5-4 to TRBJ2-5; no D gene is confidently identified. V is clipped by 4 bases and J by 0 bases, and the sequence between their germline boundaries is 4 bases long. The CDR3, from cysteine to phenylalanine, totals 12 residues. Solely the CDR3 DNA is kept, with 36 bases framed from the first base. For CDR1 and CDR2, the germline V gene (reference sequence) lists SGHNT and YYREEE.